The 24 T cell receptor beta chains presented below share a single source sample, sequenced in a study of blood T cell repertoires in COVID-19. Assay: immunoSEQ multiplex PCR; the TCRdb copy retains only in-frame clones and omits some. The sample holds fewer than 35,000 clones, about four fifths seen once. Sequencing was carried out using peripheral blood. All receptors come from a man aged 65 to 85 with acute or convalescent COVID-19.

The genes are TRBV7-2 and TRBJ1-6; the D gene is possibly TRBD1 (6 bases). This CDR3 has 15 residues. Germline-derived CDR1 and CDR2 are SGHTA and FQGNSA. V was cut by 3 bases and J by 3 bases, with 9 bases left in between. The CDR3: CASSFRGNYNSPLHF. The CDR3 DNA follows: TGTGCCAGCAGCTTTAGGGGGAACTATAATTCACCCCTCCACTTT.

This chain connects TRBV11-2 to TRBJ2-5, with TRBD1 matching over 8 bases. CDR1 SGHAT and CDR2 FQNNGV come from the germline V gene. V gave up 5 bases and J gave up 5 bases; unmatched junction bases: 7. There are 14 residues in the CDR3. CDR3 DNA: TGTGCCAGCAGCCGCGACAGGGGAGGCGAGACCCAGTACTTC. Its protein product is CASSRDRGGETQYF.

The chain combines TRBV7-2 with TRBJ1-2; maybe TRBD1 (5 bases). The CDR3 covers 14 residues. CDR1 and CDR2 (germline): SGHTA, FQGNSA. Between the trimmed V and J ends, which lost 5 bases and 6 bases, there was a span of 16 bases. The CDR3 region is CASSVPTERNGYTF. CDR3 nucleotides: TGTGCCAGCAGCGTCCCGACAGAGAGAAATGGCTACACCTTC.

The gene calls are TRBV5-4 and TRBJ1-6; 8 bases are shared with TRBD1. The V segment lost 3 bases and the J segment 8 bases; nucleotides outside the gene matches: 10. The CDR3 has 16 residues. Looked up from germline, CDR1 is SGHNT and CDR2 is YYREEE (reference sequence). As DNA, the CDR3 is TGTGCCAGCAGCTCCGGTGGACAGGGATACGATTCACCCCTCCACTTT. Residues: CASSSGGQGYDSPLHF.

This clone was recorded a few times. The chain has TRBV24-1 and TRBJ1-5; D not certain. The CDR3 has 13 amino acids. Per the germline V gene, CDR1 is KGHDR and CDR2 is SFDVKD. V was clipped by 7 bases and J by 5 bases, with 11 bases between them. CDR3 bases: TGTGCCACCAGCCCTACCCCTTATCAGCCCCAGCATTTT. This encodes CATSPTPYQPQHF.

CDR3 residues: CASSPRMGDGPGGDLFF. CDR3 DNA: TGTGCCAGCTCACCTCGGATGGGGGACGGACCCGGCGGGGACTTGTTTTTT. J is TRBJ2-2 and V is TRBV18; D is possibly TRBD2 (6 bases). The germline V gene encodes CDR1 KGHSH and CDR2 LQKENI. The V end was cut by 3 bases, the J end by 15 bases, with 29 bases between. This CDR3 is built from 17 residues.

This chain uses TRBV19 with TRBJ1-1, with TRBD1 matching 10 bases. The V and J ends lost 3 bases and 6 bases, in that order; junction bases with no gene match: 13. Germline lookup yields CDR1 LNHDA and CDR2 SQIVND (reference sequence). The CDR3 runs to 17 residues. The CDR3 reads CASSIPRGTGEGAEAFF. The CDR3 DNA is TGTGCCAGTAGTATCCCTAGAGGGACAGGGGAGGGAGCTGAAGCTTTCTTT.

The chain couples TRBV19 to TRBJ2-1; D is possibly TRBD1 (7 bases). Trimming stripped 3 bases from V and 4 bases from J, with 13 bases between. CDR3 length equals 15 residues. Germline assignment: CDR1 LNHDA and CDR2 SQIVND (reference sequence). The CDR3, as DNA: TGTGCCAGTAGTATGGGGCAGGGGGGATACAATGAGCAGTTCTTC. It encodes CASSMGQGGYNEQFF.

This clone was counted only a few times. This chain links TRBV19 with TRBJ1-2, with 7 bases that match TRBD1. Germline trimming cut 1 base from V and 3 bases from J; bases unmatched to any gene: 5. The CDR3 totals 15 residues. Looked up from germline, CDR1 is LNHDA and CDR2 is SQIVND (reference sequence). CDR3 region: CASSIAPGQDYGYTF. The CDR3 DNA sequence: TGTGCCAGTAGTATAGCCCCCGGACAGGACTATGGCTACACCTTC.

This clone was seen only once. The CDR3 nucleotides are TGCAGCGTCGTAACAGGGGGCGGTCAGCCCCAGCATTTT. The encoded protein is CSVVTGGGQPQHF. This sequence joins TRBV29-1 and TRBJ1-5; TRBD1 matches 9 bases. The V gene end was trimmed by 6 bases and the J gene end by 6 bases; junction bases not matched to a gene: 6. Germline values: CDR1 SQVTM, CDR2 ANQGSEA. CDR3 length: 13 amino acids. Based on the CDR3 plus reference TRBV29-1 and TRBJ1-5, the full variable domain is SAVISQKPSRDICQRGTSLTIQCQVDSQVTMMFWYRQQPGQSLTLIATANQGSEATYESGFVIDKFPISRPNLTFSTLTVSNMSPEDSSIYLCSVVTGGGQPQHFGDGTRLSIL.

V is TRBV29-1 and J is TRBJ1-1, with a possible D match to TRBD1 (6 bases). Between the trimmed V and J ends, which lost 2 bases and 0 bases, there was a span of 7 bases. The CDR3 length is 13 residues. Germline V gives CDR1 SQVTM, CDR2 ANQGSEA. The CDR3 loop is CSVEQGMNTEAFF. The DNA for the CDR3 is TGCAGCGTTGAACAGGGGATGAACACTGAAGCTTTCTTT. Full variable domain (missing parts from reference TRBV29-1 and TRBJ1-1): SAVISQKPSRDICQRGTSLTIQCQVDSQVTMMFWYRQQPGQSLTLIATANQGSEATYESGFVIDKFPISRPNLTFSTLTVSNMSPEDSSIYLCSVEQGMNTEAFFGQGTRLTVV.

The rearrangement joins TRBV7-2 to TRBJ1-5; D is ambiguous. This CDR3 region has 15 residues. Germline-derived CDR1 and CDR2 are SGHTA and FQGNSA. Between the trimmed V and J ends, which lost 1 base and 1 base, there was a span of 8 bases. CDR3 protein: CASSLGLSSNQPQHF. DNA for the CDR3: TGTGCCAGCAGCTTAGGACTATCCAGCAATCAGCCCCAGCATTTT.

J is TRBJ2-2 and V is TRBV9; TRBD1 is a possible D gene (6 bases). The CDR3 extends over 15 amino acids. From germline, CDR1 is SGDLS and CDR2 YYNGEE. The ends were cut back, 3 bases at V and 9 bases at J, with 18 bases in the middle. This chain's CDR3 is CASSAGQTTPRELFF. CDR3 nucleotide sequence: TGTGCCAGCAGCGCGGGACAAACAACACCTAGGGAGCTGTTTTTT.

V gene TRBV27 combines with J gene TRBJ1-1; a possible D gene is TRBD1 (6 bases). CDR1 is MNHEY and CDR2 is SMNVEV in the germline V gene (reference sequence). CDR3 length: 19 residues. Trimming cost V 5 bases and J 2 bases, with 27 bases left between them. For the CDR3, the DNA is TGTGCCAGCAGTCCAAATTTCCGGGGCAGGGGAAGGGGAAACACTGAAGCTTTCTTT. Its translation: CASSPNFRGRGRGNTEAFF.

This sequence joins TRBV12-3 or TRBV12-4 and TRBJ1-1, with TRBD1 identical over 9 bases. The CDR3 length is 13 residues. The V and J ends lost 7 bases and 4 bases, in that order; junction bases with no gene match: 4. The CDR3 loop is CASIRDRVTEAFF. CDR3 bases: TGTGCCAGCATCCGGGACAGGGTCACTGAAGCTTTCTTT.

Here the CDR3 DNA reads TGTGCCAGCAGCATTCACATGAACACTGAAGCTTTCTTT. Amino acids: CASSIHMNTEAFF. The chain uses TRBV7-9 and TRBJ1-1; D gene ambiguous. Germline values: CDR1 SEHNR, CDR2 FQNEAQ (reference sequence). The ends were cut back, 5 bases at V and 0 bases at J, with 7 bases in the middle. CDR3 length: 13 residues.

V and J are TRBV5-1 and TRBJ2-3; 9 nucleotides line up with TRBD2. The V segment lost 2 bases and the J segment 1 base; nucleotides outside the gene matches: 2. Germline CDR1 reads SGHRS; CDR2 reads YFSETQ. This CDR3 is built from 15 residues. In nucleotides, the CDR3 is TGCGCCAGCAGCTTTGAGCGGGGGGGCACAGATACGCAGTATTTT. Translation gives CASSFERGGTDTQYF.

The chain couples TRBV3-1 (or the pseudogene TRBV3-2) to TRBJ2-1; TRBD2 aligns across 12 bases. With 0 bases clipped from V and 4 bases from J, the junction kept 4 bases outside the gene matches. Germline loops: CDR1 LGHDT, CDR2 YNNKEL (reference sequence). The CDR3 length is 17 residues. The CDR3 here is CASSQETLAGGYNEQFF. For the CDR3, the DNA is TGTGCCAGCAGCCAAGAGACGCTAGCGGGGGGGTACAATGAGCAGTTCTTC.

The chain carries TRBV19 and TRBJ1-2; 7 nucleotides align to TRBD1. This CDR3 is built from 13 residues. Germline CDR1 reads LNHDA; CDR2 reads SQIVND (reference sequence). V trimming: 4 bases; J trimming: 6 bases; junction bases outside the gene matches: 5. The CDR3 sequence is CASSRDSTDGYTF. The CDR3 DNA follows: TGTGCCAGTAGTAGGGACAGCACTGATGGCTACACCTTC.

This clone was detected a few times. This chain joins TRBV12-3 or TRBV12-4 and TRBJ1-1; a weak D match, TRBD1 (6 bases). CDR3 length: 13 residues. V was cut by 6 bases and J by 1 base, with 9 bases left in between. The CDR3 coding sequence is TGTGCCAGCAGAATGGGGGCGAACACTGAAGCTTTCTTT. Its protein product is CASRMGANTEAFF.

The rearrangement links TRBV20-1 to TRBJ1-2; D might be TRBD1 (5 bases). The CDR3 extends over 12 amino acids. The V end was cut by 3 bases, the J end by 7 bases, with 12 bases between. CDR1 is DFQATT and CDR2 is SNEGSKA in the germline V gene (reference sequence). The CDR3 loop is CSASRGEGGYTF. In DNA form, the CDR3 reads TGCAGTGCTAGTCGGGGGGAGGGTGGCTACACCTTC.

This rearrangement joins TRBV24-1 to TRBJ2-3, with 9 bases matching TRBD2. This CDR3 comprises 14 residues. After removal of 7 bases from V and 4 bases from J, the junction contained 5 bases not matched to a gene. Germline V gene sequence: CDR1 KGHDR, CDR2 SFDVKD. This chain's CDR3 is CATRPSGKSDTQYF. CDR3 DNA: TGTGCCACCAGGCCTAGCGGGAAGTCAGATACGCAGTATTTT.

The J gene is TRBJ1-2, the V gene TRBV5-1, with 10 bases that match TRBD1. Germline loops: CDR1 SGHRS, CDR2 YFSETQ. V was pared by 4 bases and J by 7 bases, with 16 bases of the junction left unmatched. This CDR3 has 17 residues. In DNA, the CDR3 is TGCGCCAGCAGCCCTGGAATCCCGGGACAGGGGCCTTTTGGCTACACCTTC. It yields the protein CASSPGIPGQGPFGYTF.

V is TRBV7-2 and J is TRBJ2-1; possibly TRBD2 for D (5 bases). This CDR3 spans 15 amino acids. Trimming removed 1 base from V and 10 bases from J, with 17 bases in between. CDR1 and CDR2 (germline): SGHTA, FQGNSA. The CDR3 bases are TGTGCCAGCAGCTTAGATGGCGGGTCATCCAAGGAGCAGTTCTTC. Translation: CASSLDGGSSKEQFF.